These 13 T cell receptor beta chains came from one sample sequenced in a study of Graves' ophthalmopathy and Graves' hyperthyroidism. RNA transcripts were the source from which TCR beta CDR3 regions were amplified. Second-round multiplex PCR came after a first-round RT-PCR that employed HTBI primers. One entry per CDR3 protein results from TCRdb running MiXCR on the multiplex PCR reads. The sample comprises 220,000 or so distinct CDR3 sequences, roughly 21% of which are singletons, and more than 35% rests with the top ten. The sample was peripheral blood. All receptors come from a woman in her 50s with Graves' ophthalmopathy.

This clonotype was counted at least ten times. V usage is TRBV12-3 or TRBV12-4 and J usage is TRBJ1-1; 7 positions agree with TRBD1. CDR3 length: 14 amino acids. V trimming: 4 bases; J trimming: 4 bases; junction bases outside the gene matches: 6. Written as DNA, the CDR3 is TGTGCCAGCAGTTCAGGGGGACCGGGCACTGAAGCTTTCTTT. Amino acid sequence: CASSSGGPGTEAFF.

This clonotype came up many times. The V gene is TRBV10-3, the J gene TRBJ1-3; 7 bases line up with TRBD1. After removal of 5 bases from V and 0 bases from J, the junction contained 4 bases not matched to a gene. The germline V gene has CDR1 ENHRY and CDR2 SYGVKD. The CDR3 has 15 amino acids. CDR3 amino acids: CAISLQGNSGNTIYF. The DNA of the CDR3 is TGTGCCATCAGTTTACAGGGGAACTCTGGAAACACCATATATTTT.

This clonotype has at least ten counts. This chain joins TRBV7-3 and TRBJ1-3; tentative D call: TRBD1 (5 bases). Germline CDR1 reads SGHTA; CDR2 reads FQGTGA. Trimming left V 5 bases short and J 0 bases short, with 14 bases between. The CDR3 covers 16 residues. For the CDR3, the DNA is TGTGCCAGCAGCCGAACTTCGGACACCTCTGGAAACACCATATATTTT. Amino acid sequence: CASSRTSDTSGNTIYF.

The table lists this clonotype with many counts. The chain combines TRBV28 with TRBJ1-3, with D possibly TRBD1 on 6 matching bases. This CDR3 comprises 13 residues. Germline values: CDR1 MDHEN, CDR2 SYDVKM. V gave up 7 bases and J gave up 3 bases, with 10 bases separating them. The chain's CDR3 is CASTRGIGNTIYF. In nucleotides, the CDR3 is TGTGCCAGCACAAGGGGGATTGGAAACACCATATATTTT.

This clonotype was found many times. The genes are TRBV6-5 and TRBJ2-2, with 9 bases identical to TRBD2. Germline lookup yields CDR1 MNHEY and CDR2 SVGAGI. The CDR3 loop spans 14 amino acids. With V trimmed by 7 bases and J by 2 bases, 2 bases remained unmatched. This CDR3 reads CASTLAGNTGELFF. CDR3 coding DNA: TGTGCCAGCACCCTAGCGGGAAACACCGGGGAGCTGTTTTTT.

The rearrangement links TRBV28 to TRBJ2-7; D call uncertain. V gave up 4 bases and J gave up 7 bases, with 11 bases separating them. Germline V lookup: CDR1 MDHEN, CDR2 SYDVKM. The CDR3 consists of 12 residues. The DNA of the CDR3 is TGTGCCAGCAGTTCAGGCCTAGTAGAGCAGTACTTC. Protein sequence: CASSSGLVEQYF.

This clonotype has at least ten counts. The gene calls are TRBV6-1 and TRBJ2-7; possibly TRBD1 or TRBD2 for D (5 bases each). The CDR3 has 15 amino acids. CDR1 is MNHNS, CDR2 SASEGT, per germline. Trimming stripped 8 bases from V and 6 bases from J, with 23 bases between. CDR3 sequence reads: CASETRGGGLSEQYF. Here the CDR3 DNA reads TGTGCCAGCGAGACAAGGGGCGGAGGCTTAAGCGAGCAGTACTTC.

In its sample, this clonotype was seen many times. The rearrangement joins TRBV28 to TRBJ1-1; the match to TRBD1 covers 11 bases. CDR3 length: 17 residues. CDR1 and CDR2 from the germline V gene are MDHEN and SYDVKM. V shed 5 bases, J shed 7 bases, and the junction held 15 bases outside the gene matches. The CDR3, as DNA: TGTGCCAGCAGTCCTCCCGTGGGACAGGGGGGTTCAGTTGAAGCTTTCTTT. This encodes CASSPPVGQGGSVEAFF. The full variable domain, with the rest looked up from reference TRBV28 and TRBJ1-1, is DVKVTQSSRYLVKRTGEKVFLECVQDMDHENMFWYRQDPGLGLRLIYFSYDVKMKEKGDIPEGYSVSREKKERFSLILESASTNQTSMYLCASSPPVGQGGSVEAFFGQGTRLTVV.

This clonotype was counted ten times or more. The rearrangement joins TRBV30 to TRBJ1-1, with 8 bases aligning to TRBD1. The germline V gene encodes CDR1 GTSNPN and CDR2 SVGIG (reference sequence). The V segment lost 1 base and the J segment 8 bases; nucleotides outside the gene matches: 9. There are 14 residues in the CDR3. The CDR3 loop reads CAWSAPYNRGEAFF. For the CDR3, the DNA is TGTGCCTGGAGTGCTCCCTATAACAGGGGGGAAGCTTTCTTT.

This clonotype was seen many times. The chain combines TRBV7-8 with TRBJ1-6; TRBD1 agrees at 8 bases. Germline CDR1 reads SGHVS; CDR2 reads FQNEAQ. The J segment lost 6 bases and the V segment lost 4 bases, leaving 2 bases of the junction unmatched. The CDR3 loop spans 14 amino acids. CDR3: CASSSTGVNSPLHF. The CDR3 nucleotides are TGTGCCAGCAGCTCGACAGGGGTTAATTCACCCCTCCACTTT.

This clonotype was seen only a few times. This rearrangement joins TRBV9 to TRBJ2-7; 7 bases are shared with TRBD2. Per germline, CDR1 SGDLS and CDR2 YYNGEE. V was clipped by 4 bases and J by 2 bases; unmatched bases: 18. The CDR3 spans 18 residues. Here the CDR3 reads CASSPEGRWRELPYEQYF. CDR3 coding DNA: TGTGCCAGCAGCCCCGAGGGTCGTTGGCGGGAGTTGCCCTACGAGCAGTACTTC.

The chain couples TRBV5-4 to TRBJ2-5, with D tentatively TRBD2 (5 bases). The V end was cut by 2 bases, the J end by 3 bases, with 20 bases between. Germline-derived CDR1 and CDR2 are SGHNT and YYREEE (reference sequence). The CDR3 totals 17 residues. For the CDR3, the DNA is TGTGCCAGCAGCTTAGGACTGAGTCGGTCGGGTAAAGAGACCCAGTACTTC. Translation gives CASSLGLSRSGKETQYF.

At least ten counts were recorded for this clonotype. The chain carries TRBV6-1 and TRBJ1-5, with D perhaps matching TRBD1 (5 bases). V was clipped by 0 bases and J by 7 bases, with 13 bases between them. The CDR3 runs to 15 residues. The germline gives CDR1 MNHNS, CDR2 SASEGT. Written as DNA, the CDR3 is TGTGCCAGCAGTGAAGCTTATTTGGGGCCCCAGCCCCAGCATTTT. Protein product: CASSEAYLGPQPQHF.